The 21 T cell receptor beta chains below were found in one sample sequenced in a study of response to subunit inactivated influenza vaccine. TCRdb re-called the RT-PCR reads with MiXCR, one entry per CDR3 protein. This table has roughly 700,000 distinct CDR3 sequences, approximately 13% appearing once. The sequences come from PBMCs from blood, collected less than 15 days before vaccination. These receptors originate from a man over 45 who received an inactivated influenza vaccine.

V and J are TRBV7-2 and TRBJ2-5; the match to TRBD2 covers 10 bases. V shed 4 bases and J 2 bases; nucleotides not matched to a gene: 4. The CDR3 sequence is 15 residues long. Looked up from germline, CDR1 is SGHTA and CDR2 is FQGNSA. For the CDR3, the DNA is TGTGCCAGCAGCTGGTTAGCGGGGGGTCAAGAGACCCAGTACTTC. Residues: CASSWLAGGQETQYF. Based on the CDR3 plus reference TRBV7-2 and TRBJ2-5, the full variable domain is GAGVSQSPSNKVTEKGKDVELRCDPISGHTALYWYRQSLGQGLEFLIYFQGNSAPDKSGLPSDRFSAERTGGSVSTLTIQRTQQEDSAVYLCASSWLAGGQETQYFGPGTRLLVL.

The chain combines TRBV4-3 with TRBJ2-7, with TRBD1 matching 8 bases. Trimming cost V 2 bases and J 5 bases; bases outside gene matches: 8. The CDR3 contains 15 residues. Germline V gives CDR1 LGHNA, CDR2 YSLEER. The CDR3: CASSQRAGGIDEQYF. The CDR3 nucleotides are TGCGCCAGCAGCCAACGGGCAGGGGGCATCGACGAGCAGTACTTC.

The rearrangement joins TRBV6-5 to TRBJ1-1; D is possibly TRBD1 (6 bases). Deletions cut 0 bases from V and 1 base from J, with 15 bases between. This CDR3 comprises 17 residues. Germline V CDR1 and CDR2: MNHEY, SVGAGI. CDR3 protein: CASSYSQGLGGNTEAFF. As DNA, the CDR3 is TGTGCCAGCAGTTACTCACAGGGACTGGGGGGGAACACTGAAGCTTTCTTT.

A few counts support this clonotype. This rearrangement joins TRBV7-8 to TRBJ1-6, with D unresolved. The germline V gene encodes CDR1 SGHVS and CDR2 FQNEAQ. The ends were cut back, 1 base at V and 9 bases at J, with 7 bases in the middle. The CDR3 is 13 amino acids. The CDR3: CASSLVGISPLHF. The CDR3 bases are TGTGCCAGCAGCTTAGTCGGGATTTCACCCCTCCACTTT.

The chain links TRBV12-3 or TRBV12-4 to TRBJ1-5, with D tentatively TRBD1 (5 bases). V gave up 5 bases and J gave up 5 bases, with 16 bases separating them. This CDR3 is built from 15 residues. As DNA, the CDR3 is TGTGCCAGCAGTCTAGACTGGGGGGTTTATCAGCCCCAGCATTTT. Its protein is CASSLDWGVYQPQHF.

J is TRBJ1-2 and V is TRBV10-1; D not certain. CDR1 is WNHNN and CDR2 is SYGVQD in the germline V gene (reference sequence). V lost 4 bases to trimming and J lost 2 bases, with 11 bases between them. This CDR3 region has 14 residues. The CDR3 DNA reads TGCGCCAGCAGTGCTGGGTTCTTAAACTATGGCTACACCTTC. Translated, it gives CASSAGFLNYGYTF.

The chain links TRBV6-5 to TRBJ2-5; 7 positions agree with TRBD2. The CDR3 consists of 16 residues. Germline values: CDR1 MNHEY, CDR2 SVGAGI. After removal of 0 bases from V and 1 base from J, the junction contained 5 bases not matched to a gene. CDR3 coding DNA: TGTGCCAGCAGTTACTCTCACGGGGGGAGCCAAGAGACCCAGTACTTC. Translated: CASSYSHGGSQETQYF.

V gene TRBV9 combines with J gene TRBJ2-7; D is perhaps TRBD1 or TRBD2 (5 bases each). CDR3 length: 14 amino acids. Between the trimmed V and J ends, which lost 2 bases and 3 bases, there was a span of 12 bases. CDR1 is SGDLS, CDR2 YYNGEE, per germline. CDR3 region: CASSVAGSVYEQYF. The CDR3 DNA sequence: TGTGCCAGCAGCGTGGCAGGGAGTGTCTACGAGCAGTACTTC.

This clonotype was counted a few times. This chain joins TRBV27 and TRBJ2-1; D is unresolved. CDR1 is MNHEY, CDR2 SMNVEV, per germline (reference sequence). CDR3 length equals 15 residues. V was shortened by 3 bases and J by 2 bases, with 11 bases between the two germline ends. The DNA for the CDR3 is TGTGCCAGCAGTTTTGGGGTTGGGGCCTACAATGAGCAGTTCTTC. Translated: CASSFGVGAYNEQFF.

CDR3 amino acids: CASSLSTGSSYEQYF. CDR3 DNA: TGCGCCAGCAGCTTGTCGACAGGGAGCTCCTACGAGCAGTACTTC. V usage is TRBV5-1 and J usage is TRBJ2-7; 7 bases agree with TRBD1. Germline CDR1 and CDR2: SGHRS and YFSETQ. Losses at the gene ends were 1 base for V and 0 bases for J; bases not matched to a gene: 4. This CDR3 is 15 amino acids long.

V is TRBV27 and J is TRBJ2-1, with unresolved D. The CDR3 contains 15 residues. V lost 5 bases to trimming and J lost 3 bases, with 14 bases between them. CDR1 MNHEY and CDR2 SMNVEV come from the germline V gene (reference sequence). DNA for the CDR3: TGTGCCAGCAGTCTCCGGCCCCGGGTCTACAATGAGCAGTTCTTC. Its translation: CASSLRPRVYNEQFF.

This chain uses TRBV19 with TRBJ2-4; 9 bases are a match to TRBD2. The CDR3 is 18 amino acids. Germline loops: CDR1 LNHDA, CDR2 SQIVND (reference sequence). V was clipped by 0 bases and J by 5 bases; unmatched bases: 11. This CDR3 is CASSIDGPAGGGENIQYF. DNA for the CDR3: TGTGCCAGTAGTATAGATGGTCCAGCGGGAGGAGGCGAAAACATTCAGTACTTC.

This clonotype was found a few times. The chain couples TRBV7-9 to TRBJ2-3; TRBD1 matches 8 bases. Germline V gene lookup returns CDR1 SEHNR and CDR2 FQNEAQ (reference sequence). The CDR3 has 14 residues. V gave up 7 bases and J gave up 3 bases; unmatched junction bases: 6. CDR3 sequence reads: CASNHRGSTDTQYF. In nucleotides, the CDR3 is TGTGCCAGCAACCACAGGGGGAGTACAGATACGCAGTATTTT.

This clonotype was detected only a few times. This chain connects TRBV28 to TRBJ2-3; TRBD1 might be the D (6 bases). V was clipped by 4 bases and J by 2 bases, with 25 bases between them. Germline V gene sequence: CDR1 MDHEN, CDR2 SYDVKM. The CDR3 runs to 19 residues. The chain's CDR3 is CASSSRQVPHGRPTDTQYF. The CDR3 DNA is TGTGCCAGCAGTTCTCGACAGGTGCCGCACGGGCGGCCCACAGATACGCAGTATTTT.

This clonotype was detected only a few times. In nucleotides, the CDR3 is TGTGCCAGTAGTATAGCCGCTAGCACAGATACGCAGTATTTT. Translated: CASSIAASTDTQYF. The chain recombines TRBV19 with TRBJ2-3; no firm D call. V lost 1 base to trimming and J lost 0 bases, with 5 bases between them. Germline-derived CDR1 and CDR2 are LNHDA and SQIVND (reference sequence). The CDR3 runs 14 residues.

This sequence joins TRBV5-5 and TRBJ1-5, with D hard to call. Trimming took off 5 bases at V and 6 bases at J, with 12 bases between the two ends. This CDR3 spans 13 amino acids. Germline V lookup: CDR1 SGHKS, CDR2 YYEKEE (reference sequence). CDR3 sequence (DNA): TGTGCCAGCAGTTCCCTGTCTCCTCAGCCCCAGCATTTT. It encodes CASSSLSPQPQHF. The variable domain in full, with the rest retrieved from reference TRBV5-5 and TRBJ1-5, is DAGVTQSPTHLIKTRGQQVTLRCSPISGHKSVSWYQQVLGQGPQFIFQYYEKEERGRGNFPDRFSARQFPNYSSELNVNALLLGDSALYLCASSSLSPQPQHFGDGTRLSIL.

This clonotype has a handful of counts. The chain carries TRBV24-1 and TRBJ2-1; the D is unclear. Germline V gene sequence: CDR1 KGHDR, CDR2 SFDVKD. The V end was cut by 1 base, the J end by 3 bases, with 12 bases between. This CDR3 region has 16 residues. CDR3 in amino acids: CATSDLGQSLYNEQFF. DNA for the CDR3: TGTGCCACCAGTGATTTAGGGCAGTCCCTCTACAATGAGCAGTTCTTC.

This clonotype has only a few counts. The CDR3 nucleotides are TGTGCCAGCAGGGACGGACAGGGGGCGGCCTACGAGCAGTACTTC. The encoded protein is CASRDGQGAAYEQYF. This sequence joins TRBV6-1 and TRBJ2-7, with 11 nucleotides matching TRBD1. CDR1 MNHNS and CDR2 SASEGT come from the germline V gene. CDR3 length equals 15 residues. J gave up 2 bases and V 6 bases, and 6 bases lay outside the gene matches.

The V gene is TRBV7-9, the J gene TRBJ2-4; 14 bases map to TRBD2. The CDR3 is made up of 16 amino acids. V was pared by 2 bases and J by 8 bases, with 5 bases of the junction left unmatched. CDR1 and CDR2 (germline): SEHNR, FQNEAQ (reference sequence). The CDR3 protein is CASSLFSTSGRDIQYF. CDR3 nucleotide sequence: TGTGCCAGCAGCTTATTTTCGACTAGCGGGAGGGACATTCAGTACTTC.

This clonotype was counted a few times. This chain uses TRBV4-2 with TRBJ2-2, with 8 bases aligning to TRBD2. Germline CDR1 and CDR2: LGHNA and YNFKEQ. The trim removed 3 bases at V and 0 bases at J, leaving 9 bases unmatched. CDR3 size: 18 residues. The CDR3 bases are TGTGCCAGCAGCCAGTTTCCGGGGGGGGCCTCGAACACCGGGGAGCTGTTTTTT. The encoded protein is CASSQFPGGASNTGELFF.

This clonotype was counted between two and nine times. The chain links TRBV29-1 to TRBJ2-5; 9 nucleotides line up with TRBD1. This CDR3 spans 12 amino acids. After removal of 6 bases from V and 5 bases from J, the junction contained 4 bases not matched to a gene. Germline V gene data show CDR1 as SQVTM and CDR2 as ANQGSEA. CDR3 sequence reads: CSVNRGRETQYF. The CDR3 bases are TGCAGCGTGAACAGGGGGCGCGAGACCCAGTACTTC.